Below, one T cell receptor (beta chain) is given with its context. Antigen unknown. TCRdb reprocessed the 5' RACE reads, with one entry per CDR3 protein and no DNA. This sample's table reports about 15,000 distinct CDR3 sequences. The data were taken from a study of T cells expressing NK-cell markers. Study-wide results and limits: CD8+ T cells in more than five donors included dominant NKG2C+ clonotypes at roughly 1.0-8%.

The CDR3 runs to 15 residues. Germline assignment: CDR1 SGHTA and CDR2 FQGNSA. The chain employs TRBV7-2 and TRBJ2-2; TCRdb proposes TRBD2, but this gene call is untestable without DNA. Input material: blood T cells: a sorted CD56 or NKG2C T cell subset, CD4+ or CD8+ T cells, or bulk PBMC T cells (not recorded which). This clonotype was obtained from a man between 18 and 69 years old in good health. This CDR3 is CASRRAGGGTGELFF.